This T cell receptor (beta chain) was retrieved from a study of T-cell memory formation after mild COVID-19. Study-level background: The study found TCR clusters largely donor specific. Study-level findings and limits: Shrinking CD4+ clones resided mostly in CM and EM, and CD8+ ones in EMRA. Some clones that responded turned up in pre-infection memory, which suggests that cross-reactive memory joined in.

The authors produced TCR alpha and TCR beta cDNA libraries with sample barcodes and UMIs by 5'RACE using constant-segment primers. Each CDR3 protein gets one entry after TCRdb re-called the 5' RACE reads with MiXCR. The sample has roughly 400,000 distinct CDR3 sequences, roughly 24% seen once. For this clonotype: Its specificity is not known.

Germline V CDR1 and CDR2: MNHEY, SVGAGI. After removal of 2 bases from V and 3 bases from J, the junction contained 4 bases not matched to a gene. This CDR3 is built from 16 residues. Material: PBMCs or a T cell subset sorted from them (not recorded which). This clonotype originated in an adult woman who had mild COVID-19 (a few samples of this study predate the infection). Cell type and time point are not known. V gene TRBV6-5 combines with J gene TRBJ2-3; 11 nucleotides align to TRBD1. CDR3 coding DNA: TGTGCCAGCAGTTACGGGACAGGGGGAAAAACAGATACGCAGTATTTT. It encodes CASSYGTGGKTDTQYF.